This T cell receptor (beta chain) appears in the sequencing data of a study of cytomegalovirus exposure and HLA in healthy donors (dated by TCRdb to 2017 to 2019). In terms of the full investigation: According to a later analysis, one platform produced both the 100 to 150 validation repertoires and the 730 or so repertoires of the first cohort. The study combined high-throughput TCR immunosequencing, statistical association of individual TCRs with disease status, and machine learning to predict cytomegalovirus infection status. A separate validation cohort of approximately 130 different subjects was used in addition to the roughly 700-subject first cohort. The study was designed to test whether signatures of past pathogen exposure could be identified by cataloging public T cell receptors.

Receptor libraries were prepared by the immunoSEQ multiplex PCR assay. Per the source publication's procedure: A statistical classification framework was built to diagnose cytomegalovirus status from the catalog of TCR beta chain sequences. TCRdb limited this immuneACCESS table to in-frame rearrangements with V and J called. A share of clones is missing; checked studies link under half to unresolved V genes, and the rest is unexplained. From that table come the V and J calls and clone size; the DNA was used to work out D and trimming. The table for this sample lists tens of thousands of clones; 90% to 97% of them were counted only once. The ten largest account for approximately 0.9% of the sample. Beyond this particular receptor, the publication reports: In vitro tests confirmed that a few of the cytomegalovirus-associated TCR beta chains recognize cytomegalovirus antigens. The validation cohort had no HLA typing available for a later analysis, so co-occurrence within that cohort was assessed over all 130 or so repertoires. In both the original and validation cohorts, the classifier was reported to diagnose cytomegalovirus status with high specificity and sensitivity. In a later analysis, TCRs clustered in the first cohort were found to also tend to co-occur in the approximately 120 validation repertoires, with approximately 93% of cluster scores above 0. Across donors, most TCR sequences were observed very rarely, whereas some public TCRs were present in many individuals. According to the authors, the approach could potentially be generalized to other disease states and immunological phenotypes. The study listed approximately 160 TCR beta chains as associated with cytomegalovirus.

Trimming accounts for 0 bases at V and 6 bases at J, while the number of junction bases matched to no gene is 0. From the germline V gene (reference sequence), CDR1 is MNHEY and CDR2 is SMNVEV. The CDR3 spans 13 residues, from the cysteine through the phenylalanine. Only CDR3 DNA remains: 39 bases, in frame from the first base. The donors belonged to the validation cohort of under 150 subjects, which was separate from the roughly 680-subject first cohort. A word on this clone: This receptor's antigen is unknown. Base qualities are missing; no much larger clone stands one base away.

The sample comprised PBMCs. The sequence is built from TRBV27 and TRBJ2-7, with TRBD1 matching 9 junction bases. The TCR was taken from a man aged 18 to 35 in good health and CMV-seronegative. CDR3 loop: CASSLSTGGEQYF. The sequence in DNA is TGTGCCAGCAGTTTATCGACAGGGGGCGAGCAGTACTTC.